The 6 T cell receptor beta chains presented below share a single source sample, sequenced in a study of T-cell memory formation after mild COVID-19. In TCRdb, the 5' RACE reads were re-called with MiXCR into one record per CDR3 protein. The data contain under 400,000 distinct CDR3 sequences, 25% to 30% of them singletons. The specimen sequenced was PBMCs or a T cell subset sorted from them (not recorded which). Receptor source: an adult woman who had mild COVID-19 (a few samples of this study predate the infection). Cell type and time point are not known.

The chain is built from TRBV7-6 and TRBJ1-1; D is perhaps TRBD1 (6 bases). The CDR3 extends over 16 amino acids. V lost 1 base and J 2 bases, leaving 14 bases between the germline ends. Germline lookup yields CDR1 SGHVS and CDR2 FNYEAQ. The CDR3 DNA reads as TGTGCCAGCAGCTTAGTAACCGGGGGCGGTAACACTGAAGCTTTCTTT. Protein sequence: CASSLVTGGGNTEAFF.

This clonotype was detected only a few times. The genes are TRBV7-9 and TRBJ1-2; 7 bases match TRBD1. V lost 1 base to trimming and J lost 8 bases; unmatched junction nucleotides: 4. Per germline, CDR1 SEHNR and CDR2 FQNEAQ (reference sequence). The length of the CDR3 is 13 residues. CDR3 loop: CASSLEGARGYTF. In DNA form, the CDR3 reads TGTGCCAGCAGCTTAGAGGGGGCGCGCGGCTACACCTTC.

The rearrangement uses TRBV4-3 and TRBJ2-3; 9 bases fit TRBD1. The germline gives CDR1 LGHNA, CDR2 YSLEER. V lost 1 base to trimming and J lost 2 bases; unmatched junction nucleotides: 1. The CDR3 is made up of 15 amino acids. The CDR3, as DNA: TGCGCCAGCAGCCAAGCACAGGGGGCCACAGATACGCAGTATTTT. Translated: CASSQAQGATDTQYF.

CDR3 amino acids: CSAMEPVRTQETQYF. The CDR3 bases are TGCAGTGCTATGGAACCCGTCCGGACCCAAGAGACCCAGTACTTC. The chain carries TRBV20-1 and TRBJ2-5, with no clear D. The V gene's germline CDR1 is DFQATT and CDR2 SNEGSKA (reference sequence). The V and J ends lost 4 bases and 1 base respectively, with 16 bases between them. CDR3 length: 15 amino acids.

Points on this clonotype: A read error may produce the germline difference seen at one junction end. The rearrangement links TRBV5-1 to TRBJ2-5, with 9 bases matching TRBD1. The CDR3 is 15 amino acids. Germline V lookup: CDR1 SGHRS, CDR2 YFSETQ. The CDR3 nucleotides read TGCGCCAGCAGCGTGGACAGGGGCGCAATGGAGACCAAGTACTTC. Translating gives CASSVDRGAMETKYF.

This clonotype came up a few times. Here the CDR3 DNA reads TGCGCCAGCAGCTTCGGGGGACAGTCCAATGAGCAGTTCTTC. This gives the protein CASSFGGQSNEQFF. The J gene is TRBJ2-1, the V gene TRBV5-1, with a possible D match to TRBD1 (7 bases). Trimming took 2 bases from V and 6 from J, leaving 12 bases between them. The CDR3 has 14 amino acids. The germline V gene has CDR1 SGHRS and CDR2 YFSETQ.